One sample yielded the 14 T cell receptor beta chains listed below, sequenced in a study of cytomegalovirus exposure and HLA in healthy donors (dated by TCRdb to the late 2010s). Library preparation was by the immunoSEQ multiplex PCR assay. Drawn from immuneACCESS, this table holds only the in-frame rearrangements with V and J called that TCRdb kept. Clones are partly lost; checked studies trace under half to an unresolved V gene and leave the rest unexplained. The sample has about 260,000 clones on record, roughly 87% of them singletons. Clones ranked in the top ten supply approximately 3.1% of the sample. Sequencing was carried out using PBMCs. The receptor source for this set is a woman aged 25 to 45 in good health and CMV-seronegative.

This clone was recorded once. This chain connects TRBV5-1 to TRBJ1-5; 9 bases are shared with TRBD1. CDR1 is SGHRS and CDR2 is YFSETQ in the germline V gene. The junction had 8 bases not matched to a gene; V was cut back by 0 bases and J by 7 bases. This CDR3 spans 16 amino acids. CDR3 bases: TGCGCCAGCAGCTTGGGGCCCGGGACAGGGAACCAGCCCCAGCATTTT. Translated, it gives CASSLGPGTGNQPQHF.

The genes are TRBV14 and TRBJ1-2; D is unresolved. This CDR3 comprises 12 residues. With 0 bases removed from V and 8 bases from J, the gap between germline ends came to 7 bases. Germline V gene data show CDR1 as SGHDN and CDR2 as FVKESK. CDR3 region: CASSQELSGYTF. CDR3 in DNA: TGTGCCAGCAGCCAAGAGCTCAGCGGCTACACCTTC.

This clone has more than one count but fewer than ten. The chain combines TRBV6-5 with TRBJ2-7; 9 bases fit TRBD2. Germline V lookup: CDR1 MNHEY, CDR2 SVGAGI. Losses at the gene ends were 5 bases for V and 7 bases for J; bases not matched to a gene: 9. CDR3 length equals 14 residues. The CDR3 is CASSPSGRTGEQYF. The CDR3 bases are TGTGCCAGCAGTCCCAGCGGGAGGACGGGAGAGCAGTACTTC.

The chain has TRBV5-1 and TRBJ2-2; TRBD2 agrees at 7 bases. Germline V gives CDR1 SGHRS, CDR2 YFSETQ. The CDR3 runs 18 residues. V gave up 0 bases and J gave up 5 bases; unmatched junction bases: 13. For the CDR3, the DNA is TGCGCCAGCAGCTTGGCCGGACATCGCGGGAGATTAACCGGGGAGCTGTTTTTT. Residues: CASSLAGHRGRLTGELFF.

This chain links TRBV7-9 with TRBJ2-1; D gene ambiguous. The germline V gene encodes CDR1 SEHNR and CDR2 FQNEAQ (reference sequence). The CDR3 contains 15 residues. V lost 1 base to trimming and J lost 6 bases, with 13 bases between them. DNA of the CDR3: TGTGCCAGCAGCTTAGGAATATCTGGCATCAATGAGCAGTTCTTC. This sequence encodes CASSLGISGINEQFF.

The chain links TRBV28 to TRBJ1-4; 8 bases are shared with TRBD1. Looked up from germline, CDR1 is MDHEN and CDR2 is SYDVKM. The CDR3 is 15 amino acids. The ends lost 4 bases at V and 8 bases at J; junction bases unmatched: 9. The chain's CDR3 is CASSYDRGAKEKLFF. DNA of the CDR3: TGTGCCAGCAGTTACGACAGGGGAGCAAAGGAAAAACTGTTTTTT.

CDR3 nucleotide sequence: TGTGCCAGCAGCAATAGGTCCGCTATCTACGAGCAGTACTTC. Protein product: CASSNRSAIYEQYF. The V call is TRBV21-1, the J call TRBJ2-7. TRBV21-1 is assigned pseudogene status. The CDR3 runs 14 residues.

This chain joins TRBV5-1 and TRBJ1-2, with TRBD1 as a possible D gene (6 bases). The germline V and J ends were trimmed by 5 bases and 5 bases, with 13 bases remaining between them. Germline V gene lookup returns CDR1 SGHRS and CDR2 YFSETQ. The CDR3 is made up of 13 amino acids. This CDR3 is CASSPDSSYGYTF. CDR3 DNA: TGCGCCAGCAGTCCGGACAGTTCGTATGGCTACACCTTC.

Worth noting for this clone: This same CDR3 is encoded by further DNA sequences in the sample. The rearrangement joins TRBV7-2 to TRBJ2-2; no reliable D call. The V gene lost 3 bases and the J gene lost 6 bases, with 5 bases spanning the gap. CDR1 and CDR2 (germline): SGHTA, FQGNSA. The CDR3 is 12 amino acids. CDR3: CASSLTAGELFF. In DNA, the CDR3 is TGTGCCAGCAGCTTGACTGCCGGGGAGCTGTTTTTT.

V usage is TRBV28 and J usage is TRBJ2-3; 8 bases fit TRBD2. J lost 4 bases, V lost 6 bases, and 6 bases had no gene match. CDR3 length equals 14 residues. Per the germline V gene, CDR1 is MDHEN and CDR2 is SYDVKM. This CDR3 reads CASRPTSGPDTQYF. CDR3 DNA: TGTGCCAGCAGACCAACTAGCGGCCCAGATACGCAGTATTTT.

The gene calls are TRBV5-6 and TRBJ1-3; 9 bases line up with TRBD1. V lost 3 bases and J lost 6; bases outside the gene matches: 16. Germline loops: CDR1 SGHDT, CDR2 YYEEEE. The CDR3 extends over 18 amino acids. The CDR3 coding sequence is TGTGCCAGCAGCTCATGGTCATTTTACAGGGGGCGCGAAAACACCATATATTTT. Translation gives CASSSWSFYRGRENTIYF.

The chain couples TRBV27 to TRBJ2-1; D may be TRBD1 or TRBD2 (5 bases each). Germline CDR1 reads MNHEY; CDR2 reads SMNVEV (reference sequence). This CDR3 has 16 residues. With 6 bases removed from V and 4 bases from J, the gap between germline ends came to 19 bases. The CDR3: CASSSATPGGYNEQFF. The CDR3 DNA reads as TGTGCCAGCAGCTCCGCTACCCCTGGGGGTTACAATGAGCAGTTCTTC.

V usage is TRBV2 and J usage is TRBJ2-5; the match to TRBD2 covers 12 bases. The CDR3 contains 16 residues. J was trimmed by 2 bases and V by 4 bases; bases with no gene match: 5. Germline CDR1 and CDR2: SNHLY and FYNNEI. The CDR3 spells CASSGGTSGRQETQYF. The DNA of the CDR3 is TGTGCCAGCAGTGGGGGAACTAGCGGGAGGCAAGAGACCCAGTACTTC.

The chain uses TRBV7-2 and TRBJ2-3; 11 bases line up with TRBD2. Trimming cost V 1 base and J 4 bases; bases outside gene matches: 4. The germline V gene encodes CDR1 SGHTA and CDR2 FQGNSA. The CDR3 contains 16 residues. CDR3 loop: CASSLGLAGGPDTQYF. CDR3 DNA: TGTGCCAGCAGCTTAGGCCTAGCGGGAGGTCCAGATACGCAGTATTTT.